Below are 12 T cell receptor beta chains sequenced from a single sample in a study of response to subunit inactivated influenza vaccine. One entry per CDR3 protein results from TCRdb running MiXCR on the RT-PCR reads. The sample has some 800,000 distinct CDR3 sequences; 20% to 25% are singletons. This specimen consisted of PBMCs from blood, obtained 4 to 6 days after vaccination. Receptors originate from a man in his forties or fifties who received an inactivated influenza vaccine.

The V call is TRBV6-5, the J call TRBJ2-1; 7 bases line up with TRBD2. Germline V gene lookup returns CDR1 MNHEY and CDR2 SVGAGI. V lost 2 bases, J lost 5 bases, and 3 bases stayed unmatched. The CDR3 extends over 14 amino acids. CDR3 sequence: CASSYIAGDNEQFF. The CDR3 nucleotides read TGTGCCAGCAGTTACATCGCGGGAGACAATGAGCAGTTCTTC.

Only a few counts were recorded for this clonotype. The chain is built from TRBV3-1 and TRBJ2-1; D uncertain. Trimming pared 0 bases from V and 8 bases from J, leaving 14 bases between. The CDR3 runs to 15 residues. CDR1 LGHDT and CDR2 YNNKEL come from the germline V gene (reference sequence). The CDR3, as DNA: TGTGCCAGCAGCCAAGATTTGTCCCCGAGTTATGAGCAGTTCTTC. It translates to CASSQDLSPSYEQFF.

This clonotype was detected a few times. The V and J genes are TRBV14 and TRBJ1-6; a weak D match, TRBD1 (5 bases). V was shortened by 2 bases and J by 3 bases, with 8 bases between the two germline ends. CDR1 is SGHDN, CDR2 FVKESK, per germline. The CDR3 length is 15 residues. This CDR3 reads CASSQSGYYNSPLHF. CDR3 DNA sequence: TGTGCCAGCAGCCAATCAGGGTACTATAATTCACCCCTCCACTTT.

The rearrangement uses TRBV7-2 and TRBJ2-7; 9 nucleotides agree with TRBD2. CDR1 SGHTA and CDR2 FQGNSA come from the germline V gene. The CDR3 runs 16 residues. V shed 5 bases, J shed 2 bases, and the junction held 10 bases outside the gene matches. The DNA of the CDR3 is TGTGCCAGCAGCCCCATGCGTGTAGCGGGGGCCTACGAGCAGTACTTC. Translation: CASSPMRVAGAYEQYF.

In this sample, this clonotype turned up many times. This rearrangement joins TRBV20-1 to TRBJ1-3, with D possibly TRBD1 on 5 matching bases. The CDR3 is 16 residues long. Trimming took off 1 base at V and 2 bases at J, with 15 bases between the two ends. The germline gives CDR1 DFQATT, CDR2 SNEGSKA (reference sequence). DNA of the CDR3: TGCAGTGCTAGAGTCGTCAGGGCCGGGGCTGGAAACACCATATATTTT. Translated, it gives CSARVVRAGAGNTIYF.

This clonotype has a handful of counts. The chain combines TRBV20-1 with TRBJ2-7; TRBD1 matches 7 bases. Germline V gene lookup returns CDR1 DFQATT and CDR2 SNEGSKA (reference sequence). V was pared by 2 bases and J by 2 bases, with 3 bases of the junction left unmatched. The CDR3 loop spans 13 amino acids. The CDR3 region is CSARSGTAYEQYF. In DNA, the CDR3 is TGCAGTGCTAGATCAGGGACAGCCTACGAGCAGTACTTC.

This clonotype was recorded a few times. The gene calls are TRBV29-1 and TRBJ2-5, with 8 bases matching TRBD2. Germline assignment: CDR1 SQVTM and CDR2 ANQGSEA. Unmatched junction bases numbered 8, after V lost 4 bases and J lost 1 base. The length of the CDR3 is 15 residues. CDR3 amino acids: CSVVFQRGIQETQYF. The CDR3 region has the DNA TGCAGCGTTGTTTTCCAGCGGGGGATCCAAGAGACCCAGTACTTC.

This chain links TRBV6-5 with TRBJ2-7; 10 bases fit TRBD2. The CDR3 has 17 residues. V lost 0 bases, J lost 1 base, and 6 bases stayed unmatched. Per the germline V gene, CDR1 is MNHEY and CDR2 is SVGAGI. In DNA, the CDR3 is TGTGCCAGCAGTTACTCGAGGCTAGCGGGAGTATCCTACGAGCAGTACTTC. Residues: CASSYSRLAGVSYEQYF.

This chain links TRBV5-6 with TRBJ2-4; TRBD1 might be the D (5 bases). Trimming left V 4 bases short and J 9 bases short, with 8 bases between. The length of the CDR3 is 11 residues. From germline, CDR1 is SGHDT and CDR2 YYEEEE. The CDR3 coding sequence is TGTGCCAGCAGCATAGGGGTCATTCAGTACTTC. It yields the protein CASSIGVIQYF.

The CDR3 loop reads CASSDLEYNSPLHF. The DNA for the CDR3 is TGTGCCAGCAGCGATCTCGAATATAATTCACCCCTCCACTTT. This chain uses TRBV5-5 with TRBJ1-6; D is ambiguous. V lost 4 bases and J lost 4, with 9 bases in between. The CDR3 covers 14 residues. Germline lookup yields CDR1 SGHKS and CDR2 YYEKEE (reference sequence).

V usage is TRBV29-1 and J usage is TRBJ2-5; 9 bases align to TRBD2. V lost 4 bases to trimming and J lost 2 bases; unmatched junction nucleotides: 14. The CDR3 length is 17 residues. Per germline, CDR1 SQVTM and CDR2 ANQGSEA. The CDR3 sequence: CSVAPLAGGPRQETQYF. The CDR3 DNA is TGCAGCGTTGCCCCTTTGGCGGGGGGGCCACGACAAGAGACCCAGTACTTC. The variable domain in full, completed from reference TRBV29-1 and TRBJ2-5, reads SAVISQKPSRDICQRGTSLTIQCQVDSQVTMMFWYRQQPGQSLTLIATANQGSEATYESGFVIDKFPISRPNLTFSTLTVSNMSPEDSSIYLCSVAPLAGGPRQETQYFGPGTRLLVL.

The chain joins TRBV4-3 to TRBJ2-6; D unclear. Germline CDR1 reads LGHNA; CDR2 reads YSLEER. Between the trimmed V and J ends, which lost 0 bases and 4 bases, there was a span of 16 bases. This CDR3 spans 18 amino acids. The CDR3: CASSQESFGSAGANVLTF. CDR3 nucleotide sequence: TGCGCCAGCAGCCAAGAAAGCTTCGGCTCAGCGGGGGCCAACGTCCTGACTTTC.